This TCR beta chain originates from a study of cytomegalovirus exposure and HLA in healthy donors. Study-wide findings and caveats: A later analysis associated 15,000 to 20,000 TCR beta sequences with HLA alleles at a 0.05 false discovery rate. TCR association rates varied by HLA locus in a later analysis, with DRB1 highest and HLA-C lowest.

The PCR contained 60 Vbeta and 13 Jbeta primers. TCRdb's table, derived via immunoSEQ multiplex PCR, lists solely in-frame clones and lacks some. The table has some 130,000 clones, more than 70% seen once; the top ten hold 0.94%. The CDR3 covers 19 residues. Details on this clone: As yet, its antigen is unknown.

The sequence came from a woman aged 55-75 years in good health and CMV-seronegative. V usage is TRBV21-1 and J usage is TRBJ2-3; the DNA was not used to check the table's D call, TRBD1. TRBV21-1 counts as a pseudogene. The sequenced sample was PBMCs. The CDR3 reads CASSKVPPQGSKPGDTQYF. As DNA, the CDR3 is TGTGCCAGCAGCAAAGTCCCCCCACAGGGGTCAAAACCTGGGGATACGCAGTATTTT.